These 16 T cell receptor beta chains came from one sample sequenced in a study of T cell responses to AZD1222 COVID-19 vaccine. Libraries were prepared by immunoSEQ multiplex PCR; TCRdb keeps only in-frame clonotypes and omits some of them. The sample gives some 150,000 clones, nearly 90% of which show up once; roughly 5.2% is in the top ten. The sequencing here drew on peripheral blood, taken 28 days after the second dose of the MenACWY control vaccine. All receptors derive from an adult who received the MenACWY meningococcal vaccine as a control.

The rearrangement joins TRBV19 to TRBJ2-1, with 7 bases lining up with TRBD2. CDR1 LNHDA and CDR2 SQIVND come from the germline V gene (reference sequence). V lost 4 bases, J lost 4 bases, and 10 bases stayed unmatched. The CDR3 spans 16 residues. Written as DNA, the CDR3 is TGTGCCAGTAGTAACGGCGGGAGAATAGGGTACAATGAGCAGTTCTTC. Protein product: CASSNGGRIGYNEQFF.

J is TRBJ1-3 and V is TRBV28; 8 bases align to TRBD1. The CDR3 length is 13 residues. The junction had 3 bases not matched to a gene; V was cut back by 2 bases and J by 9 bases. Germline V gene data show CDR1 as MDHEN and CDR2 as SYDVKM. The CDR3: CASSLQGAGTIYF. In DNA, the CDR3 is TGTGCCAGCAGTTTACAGGGGGCCGGCACCATATATTTT.

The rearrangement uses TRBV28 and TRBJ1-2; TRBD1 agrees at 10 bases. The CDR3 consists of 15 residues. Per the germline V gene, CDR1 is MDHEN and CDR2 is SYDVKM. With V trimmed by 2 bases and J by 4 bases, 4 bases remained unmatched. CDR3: CASSLMTGGAYGYTF. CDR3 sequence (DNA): TGTGCCAGCAGTTTAATGACAGGGGGCGCCTATGGCTACACCTTC.

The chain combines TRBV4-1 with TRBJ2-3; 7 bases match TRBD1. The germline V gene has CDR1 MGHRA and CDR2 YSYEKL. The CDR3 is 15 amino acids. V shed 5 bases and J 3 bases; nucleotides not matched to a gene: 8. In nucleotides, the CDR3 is TGCGCCAGCAGCGTCTACAGGGGCGGGACAGATACGCAGTATTTT. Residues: CASSVYRGGTDTQYF.

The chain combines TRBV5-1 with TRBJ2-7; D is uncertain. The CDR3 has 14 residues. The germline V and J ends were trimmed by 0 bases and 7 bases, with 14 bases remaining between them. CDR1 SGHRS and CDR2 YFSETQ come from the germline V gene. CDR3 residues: CASSLAVGVGEQYF. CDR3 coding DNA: TGCGCCAGCAGCTTGGCCGTAGGAGTGGGGGAGCAGTACTTC.

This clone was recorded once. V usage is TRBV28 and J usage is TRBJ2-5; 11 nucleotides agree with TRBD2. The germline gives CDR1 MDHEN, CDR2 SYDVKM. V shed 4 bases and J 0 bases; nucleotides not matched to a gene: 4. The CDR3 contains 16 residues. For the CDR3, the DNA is TGTGCCAGCAGTTCAATAGCGGGGGGGTACCAAGAGACCCAGTACTTC. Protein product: CASSSIAGGYQETQYF. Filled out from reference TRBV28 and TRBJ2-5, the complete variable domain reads DVKVTQSSRYLVKRTGEKVFLECVQDMDHENMFWYRQDPGLGLRLIYFSYDVKMKEKGDIPEGYSVSREKKERFSLILESASTNQTSMYLCASSSIAGGYQETQYFGPGTRLLVL.

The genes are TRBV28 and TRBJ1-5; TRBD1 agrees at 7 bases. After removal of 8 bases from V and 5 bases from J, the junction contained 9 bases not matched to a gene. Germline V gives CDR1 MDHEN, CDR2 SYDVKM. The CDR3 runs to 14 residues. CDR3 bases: TGTGCCAGCGTCTCCGGGGACAGATATCAGCCCCAGCATTTT. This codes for CASVSGDRYQPQHF.

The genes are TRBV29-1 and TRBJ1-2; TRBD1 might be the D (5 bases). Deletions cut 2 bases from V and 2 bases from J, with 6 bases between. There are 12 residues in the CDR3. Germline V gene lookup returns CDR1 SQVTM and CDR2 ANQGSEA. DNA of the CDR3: TGCAGCGTTGAACGGACAAACTATGGCTACACCTTC. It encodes CSVERTNYGYTF.

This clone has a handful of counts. The CDR3 loop reads CASSPTGGLNTEAFF. The CDR3 DNA follows: TGTGCCAGCAGTCCTACAGGGGGTCTGAACACTGAAGCTTTCTTT. The rearrangement links TRBV27 to TRBJ1-1; 8 bases are shared with TRBD1. Looked up from germline, CDR1 is MNHEY and CDR2 is SMNVEV (reference sequence). CDR3 length equals 15 residues. Trimming at V came to 5 bases and at J to 0 bases, leaving 5 bases not matched to a gene.

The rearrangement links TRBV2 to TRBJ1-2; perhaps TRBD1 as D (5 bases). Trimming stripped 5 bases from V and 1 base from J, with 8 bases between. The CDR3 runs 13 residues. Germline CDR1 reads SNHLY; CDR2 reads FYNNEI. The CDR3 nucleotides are TGTGCCAGCAGTCGGGACGGTAACTATGGCTACACCTTC. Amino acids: CASSRDGNYGYTF.

DNA of the CDR3: TGTGCCAGCAGTTCAACTCTAGGACAGGGAGTATGGGAGACCCAGTACTTC. Amino acid sequence: CASSSTLGQGVWETQYF. The rearrangement uses TRBV6-2 or TRBV6-3 and TRBJ2-5; 8 positions agree with TRBD1. Per the germline V gene, CDR1 is MNHEY and CDR2 is SVGEGT. The CDR3 is 17 residues long. With 4 bases clipped from V and 5 bases from J, the junction kept 15 bases outside the gene matches.

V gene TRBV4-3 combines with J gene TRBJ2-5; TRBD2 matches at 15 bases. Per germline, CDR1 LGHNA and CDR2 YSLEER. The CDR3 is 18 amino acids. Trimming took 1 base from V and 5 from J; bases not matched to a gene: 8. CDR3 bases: TGCGCCAGCAGCCAAGTATTAGGGACTAGCGGGAGGTGGGAGACCCAGTACTTC. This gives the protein CASSQVLGTSGRWETQYF.

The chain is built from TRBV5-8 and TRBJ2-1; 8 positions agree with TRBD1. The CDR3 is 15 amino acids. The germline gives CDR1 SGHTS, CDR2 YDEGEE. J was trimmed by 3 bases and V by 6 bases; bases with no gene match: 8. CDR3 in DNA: TGTGCCAGCAAGCCACAGGGGGTTCTCTACAATGAGCAGTTCTTC. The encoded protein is CASKPQGVLYNEQFF.

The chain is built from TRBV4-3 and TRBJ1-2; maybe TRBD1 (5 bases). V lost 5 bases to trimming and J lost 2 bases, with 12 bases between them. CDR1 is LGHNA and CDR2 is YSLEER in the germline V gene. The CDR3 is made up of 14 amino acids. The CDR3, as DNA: TGCGCCAGCAGCTTCCGGGACGGCAACTATGGCTACACCTTC. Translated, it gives CASSFRDGNYGYTF.

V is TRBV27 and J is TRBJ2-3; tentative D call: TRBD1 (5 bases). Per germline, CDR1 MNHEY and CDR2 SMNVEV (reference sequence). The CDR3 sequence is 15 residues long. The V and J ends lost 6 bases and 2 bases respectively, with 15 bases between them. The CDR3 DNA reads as TGTGCCAGCAGCGCCAGGACACCTACCACAGATACGCAGTATTTT. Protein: CASSARTPTTDTQYF.

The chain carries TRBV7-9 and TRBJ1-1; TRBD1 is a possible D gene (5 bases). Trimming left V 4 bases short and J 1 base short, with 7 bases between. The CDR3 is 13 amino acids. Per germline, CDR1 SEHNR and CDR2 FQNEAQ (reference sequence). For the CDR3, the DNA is TGTGCCAGCAGCTCCCAGGGGAACACTGAAGCTTTCTTT. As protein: CASSSQGNTEAFF.